Below are 11 T cell receptor beta chains sequenced from a single sample in a study of CD8+CD57+ T cells in acquired aplastic anemia. Template material for TCR beta VDJ and CDR3 profiling consisted of genomic DNA. TCRdb re-derived calls from the reads in MiXCR, one entry per CDR3 protein. The table has about 190,000 distinct CDR3 sequences, less than 65% seen once. Sequenced: sorted CD4+, CD8+, or CD8+CD57+ T cells (not recorded which) from PBMCs. Receptors originate from a human donor in good health, serving as a control.

CDR3 in amino acids: CSAKTGTDFGSPLHF. For the CDR3, the DNA is TGCAGTGCTAAGACAGGGACAGACTTTGGTTCACCCCTCCACTTT. J is TRBJ1-6 and V is TRBV20-1, with 7 bases lining up with TRBD1. CDR1 and CDR2 from the germline V gene are DFQATT and SNEGSKA (reference sequence). The CDR3 spans 15 residues. V gave up 4 bases and J gave up 9 bases; unmatched junction bases: 12.

Points on this clonotype: Given a much more abundant clone one base away, this may be a read error. The J gene is TRBJ1-2, the V gene TRBV10-3, with D possibly TRBD1 on 5 matching bases. Trimming took off 6 bases at V and 7 bases at J, with 24 bases between the two ends. CDR3 length: 16 residues. The germline V gene encodes CDR1 ENHRY and CDR2 SYGVKD. CDR3 in DNA: TGTGCCATCAGCTTAGTGCCCCAGGGAGGCCGGGGTGGCTACACCTTC. Translating it yields CAISLVPQGGRGGYTF.

The V gene is TRBV20-1, the J gene TRBJ2-1, with D maybe TRBD2 (6 bases). V was cut by 3 bases and J by 8 bases, with 23 bases left in between. Germline CDR1 DFQATT, CDR2 SNEGSKA (reference sequence). The CDR3 runs 16 residues. This CDR3 reads CSASRAAGSKSDEQFF. The CDR3 DNA reads as TGCAGTGCTAGCCGAGCGGCGGGATCTAAGTCCGATGAGCAGTTCTTC.

This clonotype was counted a few times. CDR3 DNA sequence: TGTGCCATCAGTGAGGGTGAGACAGAAAATGGCTACACCTTC. Amino acids: CAISEGETENGYTF. V usage is TRBV10-3 and J usage is TRBJ1-2; a weak D match, TRBD1 (5 bases). Trimming removed 2 bases from V and 6 bases from J, with 13 bases in between. This CDR3 is built from 14 residues. Germline V gene data show CDR1 as ENHRY and CDR2 as SYGVKD.

The rearrangement links TRBV20-1 to TRBJ2-7, with D possibly being TRBD2 (6 bases). The CDR3 spans 13 residues. Looked up from germline, CDR1 is DFQATT and CDR2 is SNEGSKA (reference sequence). The V end was cut by 7 bases, the J end by 0 bases, with 13 bases between. The CDR3 loop reads CSGGGGVSYEQYF. The CDR3, as DNA: TGCAGTGGTGGCGGAGGGGTCTCCTACGAGCAGTACTTC.

The chain links TRBV25-1 to TRBJ2-7, with a possible D match to TRBD1 (7 bases). The germline V gene has CDR1 MGHDK and CDR2 SYGVNS. V was pared by 6 bases and J by 7 bases, with 13 bases between. This CDR3 has 12 amino acids. CDR3 sequence reads: CASSEGAGEQYF. As DNA, the CDR3 is TGTGCCAGCAGCGAGGGGGCGGGAGAGCAGTACTTC.

This clonotype was detected ten times or more. The rearrangement joins TRBV7-9 to TRBJ1-1, with D perhaps matching TRBD1 (5 bases). Per germline, CDR1 SEHNR and CDR2 FQNEAQ (reference sequence). The CDR3 spans 13 residues. Trimming left V 5 bases short and J 3 bases short, with 10 bases between. The CDR3 here is CASSRGTDTEAFF. In DNA, the CDR3 is TGTGCCAGCAGCCGGGGGACGGACACTGAAGCTTTCTTT.

The chain employs TRBV29-1 and TRBJ2-5; the match to TRBD1 covers 7 bases. The CDR3 has 17 amino acids. The V segment lost 3 bases and the J segment 5 bases; nucleotides outside the gene matches: 18. Germline V gives CDR1 SQVTM, CDR2 ANQGSEA. Here the CDR3 reads CSVEAQPRQGGSETQYF. The CDR3, as DNA: TGCAGCGTTGAGGCCCAACCCCGACAGGGTGGGTCGGAGACCCAGTACTTC.

This chain connects TRBV2 to TRBJ1-5, with D possibly matching TRBD1 (5 bases). Germline CDR1 SNHLY, CDR2 FYNNEI. The CDR3 has 13 residues. Trimming took off 8 bases at V and 4 bases at J, with 12 bases between the two ends. CDR3 protein: CASGGGGNQPQHF. The CDR3 nucleotides are TGTGCCAGCGGGGGGGGAGGAAATCAGCCCCAGCATTTT.

This clonotype was seen more than once but under ten times. Written as DNA, the CDR3 is TGCGCCAGCAGCTCGGGACTCGGACCGGCGGGGCAGTACTTC. Translation gives CASSSGLGPAGQYF. The V gene is TRBV4-1, the J gene TRBJ2-7, with a weak D call TRBD2 (6 bases). Per germline, CDR1 MGHRA and CDR2 YSYEKL. The CDR3 spans 14 residues. Trimming stripped 5 bases from V and 9 bases from J, with 20 bases between.

This clonotype showed up just once. The rearrangement links TRBV24-1 to TRBJ2-3, with TRBD1 identical over 10 bases. Unmatched junction bases numbered 11, after V lost 5 bases and J lost 4 bases. CDR3 length equals 17 residues. The V gene's germline CDR1 is KGHDR and CDR2 SFDVKD. The CDR3 sequence is CATSGTLGTGEADTQYF. The CDR3 DNA follows: TGTGCCACCAGTGGTACCTTAGGGACAGGGGAGGCAGATACGCAGTATTTT.